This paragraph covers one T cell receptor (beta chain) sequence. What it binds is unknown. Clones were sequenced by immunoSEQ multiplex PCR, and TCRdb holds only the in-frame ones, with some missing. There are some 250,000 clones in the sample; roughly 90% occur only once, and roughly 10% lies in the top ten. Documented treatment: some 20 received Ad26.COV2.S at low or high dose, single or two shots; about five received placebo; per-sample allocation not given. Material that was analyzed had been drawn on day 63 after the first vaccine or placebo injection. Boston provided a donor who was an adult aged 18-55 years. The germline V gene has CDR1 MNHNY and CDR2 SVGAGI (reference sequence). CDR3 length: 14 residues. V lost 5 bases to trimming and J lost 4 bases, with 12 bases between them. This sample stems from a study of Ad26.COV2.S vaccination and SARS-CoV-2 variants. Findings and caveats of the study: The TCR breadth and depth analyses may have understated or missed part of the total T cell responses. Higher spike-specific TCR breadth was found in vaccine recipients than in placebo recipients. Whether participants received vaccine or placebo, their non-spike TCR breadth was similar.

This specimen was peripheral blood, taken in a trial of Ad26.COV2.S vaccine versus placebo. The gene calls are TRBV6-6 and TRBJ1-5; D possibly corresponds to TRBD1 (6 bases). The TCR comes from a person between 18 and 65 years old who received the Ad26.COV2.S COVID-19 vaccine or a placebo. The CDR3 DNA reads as TGTGCCAGCAGTCTCGGGACACCTAATCAGCCCCAGCATTTT. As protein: CASSLGTPNQPQHF.